Listed here are 28 T cell receptor beta chains from one sample, sequenced in a study of T-cell reconstitution after alpha-beta-depleted transplantation in children. Unique molecular identifiers were used to barcode this TCRbeta library. TCRdb reprocessed the PCR reads via MiXCR and lists one record per CDR3 protein. Of about 260,000 distinct CDR3 sequences listed, less than 9% are singletons. The sequences come from PBMCs, mostly from graft donor cells, collected 180 days after TCRalphabeta/CD19-depleted stem cell transplant. These receptor sequences come from a male patient younger than 18 who had a stem cell transplant for acute lymphoblastic leukemia, so the T cells may come from the graft donor.

The sample holds many counts of this clonotype. The gene calls are TRBV12-3 or TRBV12-4 and TRBJ2-4; 9 nucleotides align to TRBD2. Trimming took 0 bases from V and 4 from J; bases not matched to a gene: 4. This CDR3 region has 16 residues. The CDR3 sequence is CASSLASSGAKNIQYF. The CDR3 nucleotides are TGTGCCAGCAGTTTAGCTTCTAGCGGGGCTAAAAACATTCAGTACTTC.

This clonotype has ten or more counts. The chain joins TRBV7-2 to TRBJ1-5, with 10 bases lining up with TRBD1. Trimming at V came to 5 bases and at J to 2 bases, leaving 3 bases not matched to a gene. Germline lookup yields CDR1 SGHTA and CDR2 FQGNSA. This CDR3 is 15 amino acids long. The CDR3 spells CASSPGTGGNQPQHF. The CDR3 DNA reads as TGTGCCAGCAGCCCCGGGACAGGGGGCAATCAGCCCCAGCATTTT.

This chain connects TRBV5-4 to TRBJ1-1, with D unresolved. CDR3 size: 14 residues. Trimming stripped 0 bases from V and 5 bases from J, with 11 bases between. Germline V lookup: CDR1 SGHNT, CDR2 YYREEE (reference sequence). The CDR3 is CASSLGLRETEAFF. The CDR3 DNA reads TGTGCCAGCAGCTTGGGTCTGCGGGAGACTGAAGCTTTCTTT.

In its sample, this clonotype was seen many times. J is TRBJ1-1 and V is TRBV7-2, with a weak D call TRBD1 (6 bases). With 7 bases removed from V and 1 base from J, the gap between germline ends came to 13 bases. Germline V gene sequence: CDR1 SGHTA, CDR2 FQGNSA. This CDR3 is built from 14 residues. CDR3 sequence reads: CASTLTTGNTEAFF. The CDR3 nucleotides read TGTGCCAGCACCCTTACGACAGGGAACACTGAAGCTTTCTTT.

This clonotype was picked up many times. As DNA, the CDR3 is TGTGCCACCAGCAGAGCTTTGGGACACCCAGGAGCTTTCTTT. Its translation: CATSRALGHPGAFF. The gene calls are TRBV15 and TRBJ1-1, with D perhaps TRBD1 (6 bases). This CDR3 is built from 14 residues. Trimming left V 1 base short and J 10 bases short, with 16 bases between. Looked up from germline, CDR1 is LNHNV and CDR2 is YYDKDF (reference sequence).

This clonotype was observed a single time. This chain uses TRBV20-1 with TRBJ2-4; no clear D. CDR3 length: 17 amino acids. Germline values: CDR1 DFQATT, CDR2 SNEGSKA (reference sequence). V lost 6 bases and J 3 bases, leaving 24 bases between the germline ends. CDR3 protein: CSAPSVGPILDKNIQYF. The CDR3 DNA follows: TGCAGTGCACCCTCGGTCGGCCCCATTCTAGACAAAAACATTCAGTACTTC.

This clonotype was picked up many times. The V gene is TRBV29-1, the J gene TRBJ2-3; unclear D gene. CDR1 is SQVTM and CDR2 is ANQGSEA in the germline V gene. The CDR3 runs 16 residues. The V gene lost 2 bases and the J gene lost 0 bases, with 15 bases spanning the gap. CDR3 in amino acids: CSVENPHVGSTDTQYF. Written as DNA, the CDR3 is TGCAGCGTTGAAAACCCCCATGTTGGTAGCACAGATACGCAGTATTTT.

This clonotype has at least ten counts. The V and J genes are TRBV6-1 and TRBJ2-3; TRBD1 matches at 10 bases. The CDR3 is 16 amino acids. The trim removed 6 bases at V and 3 bases at J, leaving 9 bases unmatched. The V gene's germline CDR1 is MNHNS and CDR2 SASEGT. CDR3 coding DNA: TGTGCCAGCAGCCCTCATGACAGGGGGCGAACAGATACGCAGTATTTT. Amino acids: CASSPHDRGRTDTQYF.

This clonotype came up once. Given a much more abundant clone one base away, this may be a read error. V and J are TRBV6-1 and TRBJ2-1; weak D call: TRBD2 (5 bases). Germline values: CDR1 MNHNS, CDR2 SASEGT. The CDR3 is made up of 13 amino acids. Trimming removed 5 bases from V and 6 bases from J, with 11 bases in between. CDR3 bases: TGTGCCAGCAGTCGGGGTAGACGCAATGAGCAGTTCTTC. It is translated as CASSRGRRNEQFF.

This clonotype was picked up many times. This chain links TRBV10-3 with TRBJ1-6, with D maybe TRBD1 (5 bases). Between the trimmed V and J ends, which lost 2 bases and 9 bases, there was a span of 17 bases. The length of the CDR3 is 16 residues. Germline V lookup: CDR1 ENHRY, CDR2 SYGVKD. CDR3 region: CAISEPTGTDFSPLHF. Here the CDR3 DNA reads TGTGCCATCAGTGAGCCAACCGGGACGGATTTTTCACCCCTCCACTTT.

This clonotype came up many times. The chain carries TRBV7-6 and TRBJ2-3; D is undetermined. From germline, CDR1 is SGHVS and CDR2 FNYEAQ. V lost 5 bases, J lost 2 bases, and 5 bases lay in between. There are 12 residues in the CDR3. The CDR3 here is CASSGVTDTQYF. The CDR3 DNA is TGTGCCAGCAGCGGGGTCACAGATACGCAGTATTTT.

Concerning this clonotype itself: This may be a read error, as it is one base from a much larger clone. The chain is built from TRBV20-1 and TRBJ1-1; D is perhaps TRBD1 (6 bases). With 3 bases removed from V and 2 bases from J, the gap between germline ends came to 10 bases. This CDR3 comprises 13 residues. CDR1 is DFQATT, CDR2 SNEGSKA, per germline (reference sequence). DNA of the CDR3: TGCAGTGCTAGGTGGACAGACAACACTGAAGCTTTCTTT. This gives the protein CSARWTDNTEAFF.

This clonotype showed up many times. V usage is TRBV20-1 and J usage is TRBJ1-2; TRBD1 might be the D (5 bases). Trimming took off 0 bases at V and 3 bases at J, with 14 bases between the two ends. CDR1 and CDR2 from the germline V gene are DFQATT and SNEGSKA (reference sequence). CDR3 length equals 15 residues. CDR3 sequence reads: CSARDLAQGHYGYTF. The CDR3 coding sequence is TGCAGTGCTAGAGATCTCGCGCAGGGTCACTATGGCTACACCTTC.

This clonotype was detected many times. V usage is TRBV19 and J usage is TRBJ2-7; 7 bases fit TRBD1. Germline V gives CDR1 LNHDA, CDR2 SQIVND (reference sequence). V gave up 5 bases and J gave up 1 base; unmatched junction bases: 8. This CDR3 is 15 amino acids long. The CDR3 reads CASSASGTESYEQYF. The CDR3 bases are TGTGCCAGTAGTGCCTCCGGGACAGAGTCCTACGAGCAGTACTTC.

The gene calls are TRBV4-2 and TRBJ2-2; 10 bases match TRBD1. CDR3 length: 19 amino acids. Trimming took 4 bases from V and 0 from J; bases not matched to a gene: 11. Germline V gives CDR1 LGHNA, CDR2 YNFKEQ. In DNA form, the CDR3 reads TGTGCCAGCAGCCGCGCGGAGGGACAGGGGACCTCGAACACCGGGGAGCTGTTTTTT. Protein product: CASSRAEGQGTSNTGELFF.

A remark on this clonotype: This may be a read error: a much more frequent sequence differs by one nucleotide. J is TRBJ1-1 and V is TRBV12-3 or TRBV12-4; possibly TRBD1 for D (5 bases). V lost 4 bases and J 4 bases, leaving 13 bases between the germline ends. This CDR3 contains 14 residues. This chain's CDR3 is CASSSGTSGTEAFF. CDR3 DNA sequence: TGTGCCAGCAGTTCCGGGACCTCGGGCACTGAAGCTTTCTTT.

This clonotype was counted once. A much larger clonotype is one base distant, so this may be a read error. The chain couples TRBV3-1 to TRBJ1-1; no reliable D call. This CDR3 comprises 14 residues. Germline lookup yields CDR1 LGHDT and CDR2 YNNKEL (reference sequence). The germline V and J ends were trimmed by 2 bases and 5 bases, with 12 bases remaining between them. The DNA of the CDR3 is TGTGCCAGCAGCCAACGTGGCGCGGGGACTGAAGCTTTCTTT. Its translation: CASSQRGAGTEAFF.

This clonotype was counted many times. This chain connects TRBV28 to TRBJ2-7; 9 nucleotides agree with TRBD2. CDR1 MDHEN and CDR2 SYDVKM come from the germline V gene. J lost 2 bases, V lost 8 bases, and 7 bases had no gene match. The CDR3 sequence is 14 residues long. This CDR3 reads CASGNSGSPYEQYF. In DNA form, the CDR3 reads TGTGCCAGCGGTAATAGCGGGAGTCCCTACGAGCAGTACTTC.

This clonotype was seen repeatedly, ten times or more. The chain recombines TRBV9 with TRBJ2-1, with TRBD1 matching 7 bases. The germline gives CDR1 SGDLS, CDR2 YYNGEE. V lost 4 bases and J lost 9; bases outside the gene matches: 13. The CDR3 has 15 amino acids. This CDR3 is CASSSRQGQWGEQFF. As DNA, the CDR3 is TGTGCCAGCAGCTCCCGACAGGGTCAGTGGGGTGAGCAGTTCTTC.

This clonotype occurred many times. The V call is TRBV7-9, the J call TRBJ2-1; D gene ambiguous. Trimming cost V 1 base and J 12 bases, with 7 bases left between them. Germline lookup yields CDR1 SEHNR and CDR2 FQNEAQ (reference sequence). The CDR3 sequence is 11 residues long. CDR3 bases: TGTGCCAGCAGCTTAGATAAGGGGCAGTTCTTC. The encoded protein is CASSLDKGQFF. Supplemented by reference TRBV7-9 and TRBJ2-1, the full variable domain reads DTGVSQNPRHKITKRGQNVTFRCDPISEHNRLYWYRQTLGQGPEFLTYFQNEAQLEKSRLLSDRFSAERPKGSFSTLEIQRTEQGDSAMYLCASSLDKGQFFGPGTRLTVL.

In its sample, this clonotype was seen many times. The genes are TRBV4-3 and TRBJ2-5; 7 bases map to TRBD2. With 0 bases clipped from V and 0 bases from J, the junction kept 4 bases outside the gene matches. This CDR3 has 16 amino acids. The germline gives CDR1 LGHNA, CDR2 YSLEER. CDR3 protein: CASSQDLTSYQETQYF. The CDR3 DNA reads TGCGCCAGCAGCCAAGATCTGACTAGCTACCAAGAGACCCAGTACTTC.

This clonotype was detected ten times or more. This sequence joins TRBV2 and TRBJ1-5, with a tentative D call TRBD1 (5 bases). Per germline, CDR1 SNHLY and CDR2 FYNNEI. V lost 1 base to trimming and J lost 4 bases, with 8 bases between them. The CDR3 is 14 residues long. For the CDR3, the DNA is TGTGCCAGCAGTGAAGTCCGGGGGAATCAGCCCCAGCATTTT. Its translation: CASSEVRGNQPQHF.

This clonotype was recorded many times. The CDR3 sequence: CASSLSGEVRGELFF. The CDR3, as DNA: TGTGCCAGCAGCTTATCGGGGGAGGTCCGGGGGGAGCTGTTTTTT. The rearrangement joins TRBV7-2 to TRBJ2-2; a weak D match, TRBD2 (6 bases). This CDR3 region has 15 residues. V lost 2 bases to trimming and J lost 8 bases, with 15 bases between them. Germline assignment: CDR1 SGHTA and CDR2 FQGNSA. Combining the CDR3 with reference TRBV7-2 and TRBJ2-2 gives the whole variable domain GAGVSQSPSNKVTEKGKDVELRCDPISGHTALYWYRQSLGQGLEFLIYFQGNSAPDKSGLPSDRFSAERTGGSVSTLTIQRTQQEDSAVYLCASSLSGEVRGELFFGEGSRLTVL.

Many counts were recorded for this clonotype. The chain uses TRBV12-3 or TRBV12-4 and TRBJ2-7; 8 bases match TRBD2. This CDR3 is 13 amino acids long. The V and J ends lost 3 bases and 2 bases, in that order; junction bases with no gene match: 0. The DNA of the CDR3 is TGTGCCAGCAGTTTCGGGGGGGCCTACGAGCAGTACTTC. Translating gives CASSFGGAYEQYF.

This clonotype was detected ten times or more. One end of the junction varies from germline; a read error may be responsible. The genes are TRBV3-1 and TRBJ2-7; either TRBD1 or TRBD2 may supply D (5 bases each). Germline V CDR1 and CDR2: LGHDT, YNNKEL (reference sequence). The CDR3 has 11 amino acids. CDR3 amino acids: CASSDPGRTQF. CDR3 coding DNA: TGTGCCAGCAGCGATCCGGGACGGACTCAATTC.

This clonotype was recorded at least ten times. The CDR3 DNA reads as TGCGCCAGCAGCCAAGAAGGGAGACAGGGGGCGCTTACCGGGGAGCTGTTTTTT. It specifies CASSQEGRQGALTGELFF. V gene TRBV4-3 combines with J gene TRBJ2-2, with 10 bases that match TRBD1. After removal of 0 bases from V and 5 bases from J, the junction contained 9 bases not matched to a gene. Germline V gene lookup returns CDR1 LGHNA and CDR2 YSLEER. This CDR3 region has 18 residues.

This clonotype was detected many times. The V and J genes are TRBV28 and TRBJ2-5; TRBD2 aligns across 10 bases. V lost 5 bases and J lost 4; bases outside the gene matches: 4. The CDR3 covers 14 residues. CDR1 is MDHEN, CDR2 SYDVKM, per germline. CDR3 nucleotide sequence: TGTGCCAGCAGTCAGCGGGAGGGCCGAGAGACCCAGTACTTC. Translation: CASSQREGRETQYF.

This clonotype was seen at least ten times. The chain employs TRBV5-6 and TRBJ2-5; 7 positions agree with TRBD1. With 3 bases clipped from V and 4 bases from J, the junction kept 3 bases outside the gene matches. The germline V gene has CDR1 SGHDT and CDR2 YYEEEE. This CDR3 region has 13 residues. DNA of the CDR3: TGTGCCAGCAGCTCCCGACAGGGAGAGACCCAGTACTTC. This codes for CASSSRQGETQYF.